This entry features one T cell receptor (beta chain) sequence. Antigen unknown. Assay used: immunoSEQ multiplex PCR; TCRdb lists only in-frame clones, some missing. This sample has roughly 56,000 clones, with about 89% found just once. Autoimmune disease history or systemic immunosuppression barred patients. The data originate from a study of OX40 agonist ivuxolimab in advanced cancers. Study details: Antecedent anti-PD-1, anti-PD-L1 or anti-CTLA-4 therapy was permissible, with 35% to 40% having received some. Findings and caveats of the study: Blood T cells, both CD4+ and CD8+, expanded clonally by week 6 at 0.1 to 3.0 mg/kg.

This CDR3 is built from 14 residues. CDR1 is SGHNT, CDR2 YYREEE, per germline (reference sequence). The V gene lost 5 bases and the J gene lost 2 bases, with 13 bases spanning the gap. The source was CD4+ or CD8+ T cells sorted from blood, collected in a trial of the OX40 agonist ivuxolimab. The chain uses TRBV5-4 and TRBJ1-2; a weak D match, TRBD1 (6 bases). This receptor was taken from an adult with an advanced solid tumor such as melanoma, head and neck, liver or kidney cancer. This CDR3 is CASSKPQGNYGYTF. The CDR3 coding sequence is TGTGCCAGCAGTAAACCGCAGGGGAACTATGGCTACACCTTC.